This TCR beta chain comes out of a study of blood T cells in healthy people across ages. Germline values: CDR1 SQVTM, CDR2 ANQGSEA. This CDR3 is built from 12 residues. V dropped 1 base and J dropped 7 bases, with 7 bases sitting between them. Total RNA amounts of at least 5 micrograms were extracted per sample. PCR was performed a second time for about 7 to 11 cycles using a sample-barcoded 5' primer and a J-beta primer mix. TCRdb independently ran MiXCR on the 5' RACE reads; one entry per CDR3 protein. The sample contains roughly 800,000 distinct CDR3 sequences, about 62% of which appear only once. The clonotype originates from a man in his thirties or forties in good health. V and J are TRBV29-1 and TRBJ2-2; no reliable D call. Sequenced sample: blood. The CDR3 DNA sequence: TGCAGCGTTGAAGGGGCGGACGGGGAGCTGTTTTTT. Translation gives CSVEGADGELFF.